This is a list of T cell receptor beta chains from one sample in a study of blood T cell repertoires in COVID-19. Sequencing was performed with immunoSEQ multiplex PCR; in TCRdb, only in-frame clones are kept and a portion is missing. The sample contains about 170,000 clones, approximately 90% of which appear only once. The material sequenced was peripheral blood. Receptors originate from a man younger than 35 with active or convalescent COVID-19. CDR3s include the opening cysteine and the closing phenylalanine or tryptophan. Fields, in order: clone size, D gene, V gene, J gene, CDR3 DNA, CDR3 protein. A D gene is named only where the DNA matches it firmly. A clone size is listed for some rows: how often the clone was seen (once, few, many), or a class if it is expanded.

>.|TRBD1|TRBV14|TRBJ1-1
TGTGCCAGCAGCCCATGGACAGGCGCTGCTTCTGAAGCTTTCTTT
CASSPWTGAASEAFF
>few|TRBD2|TRBV10-1|TRBJ2-7
TGCGCCACCCCAAGAGGGCGGGAGGAGACCTACGAGCAGTACTTC
CATPRGREETYEQYF
>.|TRBD2|TRBV2|TRBJ2-7
TGTGCCAGCAAGGTAGCGGGCCTGAAGCACGAGCAGTACTTC
CASKVAGLKHEQYF
>.|.|TRBV6-5|TRBJ2-5
TGTGCCTCACTCCGGGACACTCAAGAGACCCAGTACTTC
CASLRDTQETQYF
>once|.|TRBV19|TRBJ2-3
TGTGCCAGTAGTATTGACAGCGATACGCAGTATTTT
CASSIDSDTQYF
>.|TRBD2|TRBV4-3|TRBJ2-3
TGCGCCAGCAGCCATCTCCGCCGGGGAGGGCCTGGCACAGATACGCAGTATTTT
CASSHLRRGGPGTDTQYF
>.|TRBD2|TRBV20-1|TRBJ2-1
TGCAGTGCTAGTGCTAGCGGTTACAATGAGCAGTTCTTC
CSASASGYNEQFF
>once|.|TRBV2|TRBJ1-1
TGTGCCAGCCTAGGGGGAGTCGACACTGAAGCTTTCTTT
CASLGGVDTEAFF
>.|TRBD2|TRBV7-2|TRBJ2-7
TGTGCCAGCACCCTCAGAGGGGCTGCGACGGGAGGGTTCTACGAGCAGTACTTC
CASTLRGAATGGFYEQYF
>.|TRBD1|TRBV27|TRBJ1-1
TGTGCCAGCAGTACCTCCGGGACAGCCAACACTGAAGCTTTCTTT
CASSTSGTANTEAFF
>.|.|TRBV7-9|TRBJ2-1
TGTGCCAGCAGCTCAACCCGGAGCTCCTACAATGAGCAGTTCTTC
CASSSTRSSYNEQFF
>.|.|TRBV5-1|TRBJ1-2
TGCGCCAGCAGCCGGATGGGAGGGGTGCTCGACTATGGCTACACCTTC
CASSRMGGVLDYGYTF
>.|TRBD1|TRBV27|TRBJ2-1
TGTGCCAGCAGCTCACCCCCGGACAGGGTACCGGGCTACAATGAGCAGTTCTTC
CASSSPPDRVPGYNEQFF
>.|.|TRBV28|TRBJ1-2
TGTGCCAGCCTCTACTGGGCTGGCTACACCTTC
CASLYWAGYTF
>.|.|TRBV5-1|TRBJ1-2
TGCGCCAGCAGCTTGTTGCTCCAGGGCGATGGCTACACCTTC
CASSLLLQGDGYTF
>.|.|TRBV5-1|TRBJ2-1
TGCGCCAGCACATCCGGGGGGCTCTCTTACAATGAGCAGTTCTTC
CASTSGGLSYNEQFF
>.|TRBD1|TRBV11-2|TRBJ1-4
TGTGCCAGCAGCCGTATTCGGGACAGGGTCAAGGAAAAACTGTTTTTT
CASSRIRDRVKEKLFF
>.|TRBD1|TRBV19|TRBJ2-7
TGTGCCAGTAGTTCACACGGGACAGGGGGGCAGTACTTC
CASSSHGTGGQYF
>.|.|TRBV18|TRBJ1-2
TGTGCCAGCTCACCATCCGGTGCGGACTATGGCTACACCTTC
CASSPSGADYGYTF
>.|.|TRBV9|TRBJ2-5
TGTGCCAGCAGCGCGACAGGGAGGCAAGAGACCCAGTACTTC
CASSATGRQETQYF
>.|.|TRBV5-6|TRBJ1-6
TGTGCCAGCAGCTTTCCAGGGAGGGCCCATAATTCACCCCTCCACTTT
CASSFPGRAHNSPLHF
>.|.|TRBV7-9|TRBJ1-1
TGTGCCAGCAGCTTTCAGGAGAACACTGAAGCTTTCTTT
CASSFQENTEAFF
>.|TRBD2|TRBV9|TRBJ2-1
TGTGCCAGCAGCAATACTAGCGGCCGTCACAATGAGCAGTTCTTC
CASSNTSGRHNEQFF
>.|.|TRBV2|TRBJ1-6
TGTGCCAGCACTTCGGCACCCCTCCACTTT
CASTSAPLHF
>.|.|TRBV2|TRBJ2-3
TGTGCCAGCAGTCAGGGGATAAGCACAGATACGCAGTATTTT
CASSQGISTDTQYF
>.|.|TRBV2|TRBJ2-5
TGTGCCAGCAGTGCCGAGAGGGAAGAGACCCAGTACTTC
CASSAEREETQYF
>.|TRBD1|TRBV27|TRBJ1-1
TGTGCCAGCAGCTCGGGACAGCACACTGAAGCTTTCTTT
CASSSGQHTEAFF